Listed below are T cell receptor beta chains from one sample, sequenced in a study of blood T cell repertoires in COVID-19. Generated by immunoSEQ multiplex PCR, the TCRdb table keeps only in-frame clones and is missing some. Here the sample spans around 280,000 clones, about 90% being singletons. The specimen was PBMCs or T cells enriched from blood (not recorded which). All receptors derive from a woman aged 18-35 years with acute COVID-19. CDR3s include the opening cysteine and the closing phenylalanine or tryptophan. A D gene is named only where the DNA matches it firmly. Only some rows state a clone size, as once, few, many or a class for expanded clones.

d_gene	v_gene	abundance	j_gene	CDR3aa	CDR3nt
TRBD2	TRBV6-1	.	TRBJ2-7	CASSDGTSGRSLDTYF	TGTGCCAGCAGTGATGGGACTAGCGGGAGAAGTTTGGATACGTACTTC
.	TRBV6-5	.	TRBJ2-7	CASRPRVQPRYEQYF	TGTGCCAGCAGGCCCCGGGTCCAGCCCCGTTACGAGCAGTACTTC
TRBD2	TRBV19	.	TRBJ2-1	CASRGSGSPYNEQFF	TGTGCCAGTAGAGGTAGCGGGAGTCCCTACAATGAGCAGTTCTTC
.	TRBV11-2	.	TRBJ1-6	CASSSNNSPLHF	TGTGCCAGCAGCAGCAATAATTCACCCCTCCACTTT
.	TRBV18	.	TRBJ2-7	CASSPKGSYEQYF	TGTGCCAGCTCACCAAAGGGGTCCTACGAGCAGTACTTC
.	TRBV6-5	.	TRBJ2-7	CASSSSWASYEQYF	TGTGCCAGCAGTTCCTCGTGGGCTTCCTACGAGCAGTACTTC
TRBD2	TRBV11-3	.	TRBJ2-3	CASSWGTSGSPDTQYF	TGTGCCAGCAGCTGGGGGACTAGCGGGTCACCAGATACGCAGTATTTT
TRBD1	TRBV5-5	.	TRBJ1-2	CASSLTGGNYGYTF	TGTGCCAGCAGCTTGACAGGGGGCAACTATGGCTACACCTTC
.	TRBV18	.	TRBJ1-3	CASSPARASGNTIYF	TGTGCCAGCTCCCCCGCCCGCGCTTCTGGAAACACCATATATTTT
.	TRBV11-2	.	TRBJ1-1	CASSLVGRVNTEAFF	TGTGCCAGCAGCTTAGTCGGCAGGGTGAACACTGAAGCTTTCTTT
TRBD1	TRBV5-1	once	TRBJ1-4	CASSRTGSNEKLFF	TGCGCCAGCAGCAGGACAGGGAGTAATGAAAAACTGTTTTTT
TRBD2	TRBV6-2/TRBV6-3	.	TRBJ2-1	CASSYSQSLAGGPFF	TGTGCCAGCAGTTACTCCCAGTCTCTAGCGGGAGGGCCCTTCTTC
TRBD1	TRBV6-5	.	TRBJ1-5	CASSYSGTGGQPQHF	TGTGCCAGCAGTTACTCAGGGACAGGGGGCCAGCCCCAGCATTTT
TRBD2	TRBV27	.	TRBJ2-3	CASSRERELGTDTQYF	TGTGCCAGCAGCCGAGAGCGGGAGTTGGGTACAGATACGCAGTATTTT
.	TRBV3-1/TRBV3-2	.	TRBJ2-7	CASSQEWRGYEQYF	TGTGCCAGCAGCCAAGAGTGGAGAGGGTACGAGCAGTACTTC